This entry is about one TCR beta chain. Authors' data handling: Reference gene primer amplification gave nucleated cell count estimates. The table came from immunoSEQ multiplex PCR; TCRdb's copy has only in-frame clones and leaves some out. The V and J calls and clone size are taken from that table; D and trimming were inferred from the DNA. This sample carries around 42,000 clones, about 88% of them seen once, and the ten largest clones take about 13%. This sample is drawn from a study of blood T cell repertoires in COVID-19. Study summary: Acute and convalescent COVID-19 specimens originated in the United States, Italy and Spain.

Unmatched junction bases numbered 6, after V lost 4 bases and J lost 5 bases. CDR3 length: 15 residues. Germline lookup yields CDR1 LGHDT and CDR2 YNNKEL (reference sequence). The TCR sequence derives from a woman aged 70-85 years in a cohort sampled during active COVID-19. This rearrangement joins TRBV3-1 (or the pseudogene TRBV3-2) to TRBJ2-1; 9 bases are a match to TRBD1. Sequencing was carried out using peripheral blood. CDR3 residues: CASSPGTGWNNEQFF. Written as DNA, the CDR3 is TGTGCCAGCAGCCCTGGGACAGGGTGGAACAATGAGCAGTTCTTC.